A single sample is the source of the 21 T cell receptor beta chains below, sequenced in a study of T cell clones after liver transplantation. Some clones are missing from TCRdb's copy, which holds only in-frame ones; the method was immunoSEQ multiplex PCR. The sample carries tens of thousands of clones, 80% recorded once. The input for sequencing was CD4+ T cells from blood, taken 12 months after liver transplant. The origin of the receptors is a human patient who received a liver transplant. T cells may partly derive from the graft donor.

The chain couples TRBV18 to TRBJ2-6, with 10 bases aligning to TRBD1. V was pared by 2 bases and J by 0 bases, with 4 bases of the junction left unmatched. Germline V CDR1 and CDR2: KGHSH, LQKENI. CDR3 size: 18 residues. The CDR3 loop is CASSPRDRGHSGANVLTF. In DNA, the CDR3 is TGTGCCAGCTCACCAAGGGACAGGGGACACTCTGGGGCCAACGTCCTGACTTTC. Looking up the rest from reference TRBV18 and TRBJ2-6 gives the full variable domain: NAGVMQNPRHLVRRRGQEARLRCSPMKGHSHVYWYRQLPEEGLKFMVYLQKENIIDESGMPKERFSAEFPKEGPSILRIQQVVRGDSAAYFCASSPRDRGHSGANVLTFGAGSRLTVL.

The rearrangement uses TRBV7-9 and TRBJ2-7; 9 bases fit TRBD2. CDR1 is SEHNR, CDR2 FQNEAQ, per germline (reference sequence). The CDR3 consists of 16 residues. The ends lost 3 bases at V and 4 bases at J; junction bases unmatched: 10. The DNA of the CDR3 is TGTGCCAGCAGCTTCTGGGGTAGCGGGAGTTCTTACGAGCAGTACTTC. Translated: CASSFWGSGSSYEQYF.

V usage is TRBV30 and J usage is TRBJ1-2; 8 positions agree with TRBD1. This CDR3 has 15 amino acids. V was clipped by 4 bases and J by 7 bases; unmatched bases: 14. From germline, CDR1 is GTSNPN and CDR2 SVGIG (reference sequence). This CDR3 reads CAWTRPDREGSGYTF. CDR3 nucleotide sequence: TGTGCCTGGACCCGCCCGGACAGGGAGGGCTCTGGCTACACCTTC. The full variable domain, its missing parts supplied by reference TRBV30 and TRBJ1-2, is SQTIHQWPATLVQPVGSPLSLECTVEGTSNPNLYWYRQAAGRGLQLLFYSVGIGQISSEVPQNLSASRPQDRQFILSSKKLLLSDSGFYLCAWTRPDREGSGYTFGSGTRLTVV.

V gene TRBV30 combines with J gene TRBJ2-7; D unclear. V lost 2 bases and J 6 bases, leaving 8 bases between the germline ends. Per germline, CDR1 GTSNPN and CDR2 SVGIG (reference sequence). The CDR3 contains 11 residues. CDR3 loop: CAWSFGPEQYF. The CDR3 DNA reads as TGTGCCTGGAGTTTCGGACCCGAGCAGTACTTC.

V gene TRBV28 combines with J gene TRBJ1-2; D remains unclear. CDR3 length: 13 residues. Looked up from germline, CDR1 is MDHEN and CDR2 is SYDVKM. Trimming left V 5 bases short and J 2 bases short, with 9 bases between. CDR3 DNA: TGTGCCAGCAGTGGCAGCAACAACTATGGCTACACCTTC. This gives the protein CASSGSNNYGYTF.

The J gene is TRBJ2-4, the V gene TRBV30, with 9 bases identical to TRBD1. The CDR3 length is 11 residues. After removal of 5 bases from V and 9 bases from J, the junction contained 2 bases not matched to a gene. Germline CDR1 reads GTSNPN; CDR2 reads SVGIG (reference sequence). The CDR3: CAWDRGGIQYF. The CDR3 DNA reads TGTGCCTGGGACAGGGGGGGCATTCAGTACTTC. The full variable domain, with the rest looked up from reference TRBV30 and TRBJ2-4, is SQTIHQWPATLVQPVGSPLSLECTVEGTSNPNLYWYRQAAGRGLQLLFYSVGIGQISSEVPQNLSASRPQDRQFILSSKKLLLSDSGFYLCAWDRGGIQYFGAGTRLSVL.

In this sample, this clone turned up once. CDR3 sequence (DNA): TGTGCCAGCAGTTCCCCTAGGGGTCTTAACTATGGCTACACCTTC. Amino acid sequence: CASSSPRGLNYGYTF. V and J are TRBV28 and TRBJ1-2; a weak D match, TRBD1 (5 bases). The CDR3 is 15 amino acids. Germline CDR1 MDHEN, CDR2 SYDVKM. Trimming removed 4 bases at V and 1 base at J, with 13 bases between.

The V call is TRBV28, the J call TRBJ2-7; D may correspond to TRBD1 or TRBD2 (5 bases each). Germline lookup yields CDR1 MDHEN and CDR2 SYDVKM. This CDR3 contains 12 residues. V shed 3 bases and J shed 5 bases, with 8 bases lying between them. The DNA for the CDR3 is TGTGCCAGCAGTTTTCGAGGGGACGAGCAGTACTTC. Protein: CASSFRGDEQYF.

The chain has TRBV5-1 and TRBJ2-3; D perhaps matches TRBD2 (6 bases). Germline V gives CDR1 SGHRS, CDR2 YFSETQ. V was trimmed by 4 bases and J by 5 bases, leaving 14 bases between them. The CDR3 runs 14 residues. CDR3 bases: TGCGCCAGCAGCCCCGGACTAAGAGAAGATACGCAGTATTTT. Translating it yields CASSPGLREDTQYF.

V gene TRBV14 combines with J gene TRBJ2-1, with D unresolved. Trimming left V 1 base short and J 1 base short, with 14 bases between. The germline V gene has CDR1 SGHDN and CDR2 FVKESK. This CDR3 comprises 17 residues. CDR3 nucleotide sequence: TGTGCCAGCAGCCAAGTAATCGGCAGTAGGTCCTACAATGAGCAGTTCTTC. Translation: CASSQVIGSRSYNEQFF.

In its sample, this clone was seen once. In DNA, the CDR3 is TGTGCCAGCAGCCTAACTTCCGGGACAATAGAAAAACTGTTTTTT. Translating it yields CASSLTSGTIEKLFF. The rearrangement links TRBV6-5 to TRBJ1-4; a weak D match, TRBD1 (6 bases). Germline V gives CDR1 MNHEY, CDR2 SVGAGI. This CDR3 has 15 amino acids. V lost 6 bases, J lost 8 bases, and 19 bases lay in between.

DNA of the CDR3: TGCGCCAGCAATCCGGGAGGGGGACAGGGTGGCGAGCAGTACTTC. This translates into CASNPGGGQGGEQYF. The J gene is TRBJ2-7, the V gene TRBV5-1; tentatively, D is TRBD1 (9 bases). This CDR3 contains 15 residues. CDR1 and CDR2 (germline): SGHRS, YFSETQ. V was shortened by 6 bases and J by 6 bases, with 22 bases between the two germline ends.

The gene calls are TRBV29-1 and TRBJ1-1; D unclear. Germline assignment: CDR1 SQVTM and CDR2 ANQGSEA. The CDR3 has 11 amino acids. V was clipped by 7 bases and J by 1 base, with 7 bases between them. The CDR3 DNA reads as TGCAGCGCAAGAAGGAACACTGAAGCTTTCTTT. It codes for CSARRNTEAFF.

This chain joins TRBV28 and TRBJ2-7, with D hard to call. Trimming removed 5 bases at V and 2 bases at J, with 13 bases between. Germline CDR1 is MDHEN and CDR2 is SYDVKM. The CDR3 totals 14 residues. CDR3 nucleotide sequence: TGTGCCAGCAGTCAAACCTCCCCGCCCTACGAGCAGTACTTC. This encodes CASSQTSPPYEQYF.

This sequence joins TRBV11-2 and TRBJ2-1, with TRBD2 as a possible D gene (6 bases). This CDR3 has 17 residues. From germline, CDR1 is SGHAT and CDR2 FQNNGV. V lost 4 bases and J lost 9, with 25 bases in between. CDR3 bases: TGTGCCAGCAGCTCCTCTGCATCGGGAGCGGATCGGGGTGAGCAGTTCTTC. Protein sequence: CASSSSASGADRGEQFF.

J is TRBJ2-1 and V is TRBV28, with TRBD2 identical over 11 bases. The CDR3 consists of 16 residues. CDR1 and CDR2 (germline): MDHEN, SYDVKM. The ends lost 7 bases at V and 1 base at J; junction bases unmatched: 6. CDR3 DNA: TGTGCCAGCATTATTAGCGGGAGGGGGTCCTACAATGAGCAGTTCTTC. Its protein is CASIISGRGSYNEQFF.

The chain is built from TRBV18 and TRBJ1-2; TRBD1 aligns across 8 bases. Per germline, CDR1 KGHSH and CDR2 LQKENI. This CDR3 is 16 amino acids long. The V gene end was trimmed by 2 bases and the J gene end by 1 base; junction bases not matched to a gene: 6. CDR3 loop: CASSPEAGGGNYGYTF. The CDR3 DNA is TGTGCCAGCTCACCAGAGGCAGGGGGCGGTAACTATGGCTACACCTTC.

The rearrangement links TRBV9 to TRBJ2-3, with D uncertain. This CDR3 has 15 amino acids. V dropped 0 bases and J dropped 2 bases, with 10 bases sitting between them. Germline values: CDR1 SGDLS, CDR2 YYNGEE. The CDR3 DNA is TGTGCCAGCAGCGTAGAAGCGCGGTTCACAGATACGCAGTATTTT. Amino acid sequence: CASSVEARFTDTQYF.

The chain couples TRBV27 to TRBJ1-1, with a tentative D call TRBD1 (6 bases). The germline gives CDR1 MNHEY, CDR2 SMNVEV (reference sequence). The CDR3 length is 17 residues. V lost 1 base, J lost 3 bases, and 18 bases lay in between. The chain's CDR3 is CASSLWGGASWDTEAFF. The CDR3 DNA follows: TGTGCCAGCAGTTTATGGGGGGGGGCTAGTTGGGACACTGAAGCTTTCTTT.

The rearrangement joins TRBV18 to TRBJ2-1; the match to TRBD2 covers 10 bases. Trimming cost V 5 bases and J 6 bases; bases outside gene matches: 10. The CDR3 is made up of 16 amino acids. Germline assignment: CDR1 KGHSH and CDR2 LQKENI. In DNA form, the CDR3 reads TGTGCCAGCTCATCTGACGAGGCTAGCGGGGGCAATGAGCAGTTCTTC. This gives the protein CASSSDEASGGNEQFF.

The J gene is TRBJ1-2, the V gene TRBV28; D call uncertain. The CDR3 consists of 15 residues. Germline V lookup: CDR1 MDHEN, CDR2 SYDVKM. Trimming cost V 6 bases and J 3 bases, with 17 bases left between them. CDR3: CASSPMGRSHYGYTF. In DNA, the CDR3 is TGTGCCAGCAGCCCCATGGGGAGGTCCCACTATGGCTACACCTTC.